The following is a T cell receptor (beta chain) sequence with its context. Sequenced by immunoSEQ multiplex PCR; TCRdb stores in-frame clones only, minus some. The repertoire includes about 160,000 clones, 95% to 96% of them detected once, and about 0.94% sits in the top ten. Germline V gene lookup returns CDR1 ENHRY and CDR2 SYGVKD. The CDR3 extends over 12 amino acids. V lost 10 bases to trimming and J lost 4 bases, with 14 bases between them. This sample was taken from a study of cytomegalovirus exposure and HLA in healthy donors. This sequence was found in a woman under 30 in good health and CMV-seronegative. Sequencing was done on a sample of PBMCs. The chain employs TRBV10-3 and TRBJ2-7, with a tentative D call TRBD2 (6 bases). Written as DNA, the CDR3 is TGTGCCACCGGAGGGGACTTATACGAGCAGTACTTC. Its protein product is CATGGDLYEQYF.